Below, 14 T cell receptor beta chains from the same sample are listed, as sequenced in a study of tissue T cells after allogeneic stem cell transplantation. The method was immunoSEQ multiplex PCR; TCRdb's version includes in-frame clones alone and lacks a portion of them. This table has roughly 7,700 clones, roughly 45% appearing once. Sample time point: mouse harvest day 7 after allogeneic transplant. Mouse grafts combined 10^7 T-cell-depleted bone marrow cells with 10^6 splenic CD5+ T cells. Sequencing was performed on skin. All receptors come from a female BALB/c mouse given C57BL/6 T cells with graft-versus-host disease after an allogeneic hematopoietic cell transplant.

This clone showed up just a few times. Gene names are mouse gene names. The read ends 1 residue before the CDR3 terminus; that terminus is restored from the germline J gene. The chain uses TRBV23 and TRBJ2-3. The CDR3 is made up of 13 amino acids. From germline, CDR1 is KGHTA and CDR2 FQNQQP. CDR3 protein: CSSSQYSAETLYF. The covered CDR3 bases are TGCTCCAGCAGTCAATACAGTGCAGAAACGCTGTAT.

Points on this clone: Gene names are mouse gene names. Read sequence stops 1 residue before the CDR3 end, and the germline J gene provides the missing end. This chain links TRBV15 with TRBJ2-4; TRBD2 aligns across 11 bases. Trimming took 5 bases from V and 5 from J; bases not matched to a gene: 3. Germline CDR1 reads SGHND; CDR2 reads FRSKSL. The CDR3 contains 14 residues. The CDR3 DNA, read in part, is TGTGCCAGCAGTCCAACTGGGGGGGCAAACACCTTGTAC. Translation: CASSPTGGANTLY. The complete CDR3 sequence is CASSPTGGANTLYF.

There are a few counts of this clone. The germline and genes are mouse ones. The missing CDR3 end, 1 residue past where the read stops, is filled in from the germline J gene. V gene TRBV26 combines with J gene TRBJ2-1; 13 bases are a match to TRBD2. CDR1 is KGHPV and CDR2 is FQNQEV in the germline V gene (reference sequence). CDR3 length: 16 residues. The V segment lost 4 bases and the J segment 1 base; nucleotides outside the gene matches: 1. CDR3 region: CASSRDWGGNYAEQFF. Partial CDR3 DNA: TGTGCCAGCAGTCGGGACTGGGGGGGGAACTATGCTGAGCAGTTC.

As for this clone: Here the gene names and germline are mouse. The observed sequence ends 1 residue before the CDR3 terminus, with the missing tail filled in from the germline J gene. This sequence joins TRBV3 and TRBJ2-3, with 8 bases aligning to TRBD2. Germline CDR1 reads SNHLY; CDR2 reads FYNGKV (reference sequence). V trimming: 5 bases; J trimming: 0 bases; junction bases outside the gene matches: 4. The CDR3 has 15 amino acids. The sequenced part of the CDR3 DNA is TGTGCCAGCAGCCTCGGGACTGGTAGTGCAGAAACGCTGTAT. Its protein product is CASSLGTGSAETLY. The entire CDR3 protein reads CASSLGTGSAETLYF.

This clone was counted a few times. Gene names follow the mouse nomenclature. With the read ending 1 residue before the CDR3 end, the germline J gene is used to fill in that end. The rearrangement joins TRBV3 to TRBJ1-2; no firm D call. CDR1 and CDR2 (germline): SNHLY, FYNGKV (reference sequence). The V end was cut by 1 base, the J end by 2 bases, with 5 bases between. The CDR3 extends over 13 amino acids. CDR3 in amino acids: CASSLVQNSDYTF. Partial CDR3 DNA: TGTGCCAGCAGCTTAGTCCAGAACTCCGACTACACC.

A note on this clone: The genes and germline here are from mouse. The missing CDR3 end, 1 residue past where the read stops, is filled in from the germline J gene. The gene calls are TRBV15 and TRBJ2-7; D unresolved. Trimming stripped 1 base from V and 2 bases from J, with 6 bases between. This CDR3 has 13 residues. Germline V lookup: CDR1 SGHND, CDR2 FRSKSL. The DNA read from the CDR3 is TGTGCCAGCAGTTTAGGAACAGCCTATGAACAGTAC. Translating it yields CASSLGTAYEQY. The entire CDR3 is CASSLGTAYEQYF.

Concerning this clone itself: The gene names here belong to mouse. The sequenced fragment ends 1 residue before the CDR3 boundary, so the rest is inferred from the germline J gene. The chain couples TRBV1 to TRBJ1-4, with D perhaps TRBD1 (5 bases). Trimming cost V 3 bases and J 3 bases, with 8 bases left between them. The CDR3 has 14 residues. CDR1 is NSQYPW, CDR2 LRSPGD, per germline (reference sequence). CDR3 loop: CTCSAGGPNERLFF. The CDR3 bases that were read are TGCACCTGCAGTGCGGGGGGACCCAACGAAAGATTATTT.

Remarks on this clone: Mouse gene names and germline throughout. With the read ending 1 residue before the CDR3 end, the germline J gene is used to fill in that end. The chain recombines TRBV3 with TRBJ2-2, with a possible D match to TRBD1 (6 bases). The CDR3 runs to 14 residues. Per the germline V gene, CDR1 is SNHLY and CDR2 is FYNGKV (reference sequence). V was cut by 4 bases and J by 4 bases, with 10 bases left in between. CDR3 DNA (partial): TGTGCCAGCAGCTCGGGACACCTCACCGGGCAGCTCTAC. Its protein product is CASSSGHLTGQLY. The whole CDR3 is CASSSGHLTGQLYF.

Comment on this clone: Gene names follow the mouse nomenclature. The read falls 1 residue short of the CDR3 end, and the missing part is taken from the germline J gene. The chain carries TRBV12-1 and TRBJ2-4; 7 positions agree with TRBD1. V lost 2 bases, J lost 8 bases, and 6 bases stayed unmatched. The length of the CDR3 is 13 residues. From germline, CDR1 is SGHSN and CDR2 HYEKVE. CDR3 bases read: TGTGCCAGCTCTCCTACAGGGGAGGGCACCTTGTAC. Its translation: CASSPTGEGTLY. The CDR3 in its entirety is CASSPTGEGTLYF.

This clone turned up a few times. Here the gene names and germline are mouse. The CDR3 goes on 1 residue after the read ends, and that part is filled in from the germline J gene. The sample has other DNA sequences that encode this CDR3 too. The rearrangement joins TRBV13-2 to TRBJ1-3, with 7 positions matching TRBD1. V gave up 3 bases and J gave up 2 bases; unmatched junction bases: 2. CDR3 length: 14 residues. Germline CDR1 is NNHNN and CDR2 is SYGAGS (reference sequence). CDR3 region: CASGVQGAGNTLYF. Partial CDR3 DNA: TGTGCCAGCGGTGTTCAGGGGGCTGGAAATACGCTCTAT.

Points on this clone: Gene names are the mouse ones. The CDR3 extends 1 residue past the end of the read, so its final part is completed from the germline J gene. V gene TRBV3 combines with J gene TRBJ2-1; 8 bases are a match to TRBD2. There are 14 residues in the CDR3. The V gene end was trimmed by 5 bases and the J gene end by 1 base; junction bases not matched to a gene: 1. The germline V gene has CDR1 SNHLY and CDR2 FYNGKV (reference sequence). The CDR3 is CASSRLGNYAEQFF. The sequenced CDR3 bases are TGTGCCAGCAGCCGACTGGGGAACTATGCTGAGCAGTTC.

This clone was detected only a few times. Mouse names are used for the genes. The read finishes 1 residue shy of the CDR3 end, and the germline J gene is used to complete it. The rearrangement links TRBV23 to TRBJ2-7; the D call TRBD2 from the table was never checked on the DNA. From germline, CDR1 is KGHTA and CDR2 FQNQQP. This CDR3 has 13 amino acids. The part of the CDR3 DNA that was read is TGCTCCAGCACCGGACTGGGGGACTATGAACAGTAC. Translation: CSSTGLGDYEQY. The complete CDR3 sequence is CSSTGLGDYEQYF.

A few counts support this clone. Mouse gene names and germline throughout. The read gets to within 1 residue of the CDR3 end, and the germline J gene fills in the rest. This chain links TRBV23 with TRBJ2-1. Germline lookup yields CDR1 KGHTA and CDR2 FQNQQP. The CDR3 totals 14 residues. CDR3 amino acids: CSSSQSDNYAEQFF. The CDR3 DNA, read in part, is TGCTCCAGCAGTCAATCAGATAACTATGCTGAGCAGTTC.

Points on this clone: Genes here carry mouse names. Read sequence stops 1 residue before the CDR3 end, and the germline J gene provides the missing end. The chain couples TRBV29 to TRBJ1-6; 9 bases match TRBD1. TRBJ1-6 carries the ORF label, with uncertain function. V lost 6 bases to trimming and J lost 3 bases; unmatched junction nucleotides: 0. Germline loops: CDR1 MSHET, CDR2 SYDVDS. CDR3 length equals 14 residues. The sequenced CDR3 bases are TGTGCTAGCAGGACAGGGGGCTATAATTCGCCCCTCTAC. It encodes CASRTGGYNSPLY. In full, the CDR3 reads CASRTGGYNSPLYF.